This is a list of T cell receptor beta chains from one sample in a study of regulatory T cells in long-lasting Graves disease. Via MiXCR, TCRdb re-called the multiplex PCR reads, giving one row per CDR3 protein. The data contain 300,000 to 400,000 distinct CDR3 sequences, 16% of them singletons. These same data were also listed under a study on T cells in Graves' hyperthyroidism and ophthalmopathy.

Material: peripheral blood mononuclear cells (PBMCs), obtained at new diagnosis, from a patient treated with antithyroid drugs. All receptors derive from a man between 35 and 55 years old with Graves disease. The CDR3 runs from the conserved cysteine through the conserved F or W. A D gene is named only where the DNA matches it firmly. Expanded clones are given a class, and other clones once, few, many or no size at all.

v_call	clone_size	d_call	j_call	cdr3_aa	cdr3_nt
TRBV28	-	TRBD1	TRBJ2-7	CASSAGQAPYEQYF	TGTGCCAGCAGTGCGGGACAGGCACCCTACGAGCAGTACTTC
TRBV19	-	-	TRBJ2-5	CASSNAAETQYF	TGTGCCAGTAGTAACGCAGCAGAGACCCAGTACTTC
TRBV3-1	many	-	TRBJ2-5	CASSHNLGQETQYF	TGTGCCAGCAGCCATAATCTTGGACAAGAGACCCAGTACTTC
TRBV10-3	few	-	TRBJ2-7	CAISGTPDYEQYF	TGTGCCATCAGCGGGACCCCGGATTACGAGCAGTACTTC
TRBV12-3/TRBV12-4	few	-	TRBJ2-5	CASSLWRDQETRYF	TGTGCCAGCAGTTTATGGAGGGACCAAGAGACCCGGTACTTC
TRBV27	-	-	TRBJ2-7	CASPIGDGTSEQYF	TGTGCCAGCCCCATTGGGGACGGGACCAGCGAGCAGTACTTC
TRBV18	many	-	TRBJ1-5	CASSTLVSNQPQHF	TGTGCCAGCTCAACACTCGTAAGCAATCAGCCCCAGCATTTT
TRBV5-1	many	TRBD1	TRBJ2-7	CASSLETGKDYEQYF	TGCGCCAGCAGCTTGGAGACAGGGAAGGACTACGAGCAGTACTTC
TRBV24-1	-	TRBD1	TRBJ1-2	CATSSGDRAHGYTF	TGTGCCACCAGTTCCGGGGACAGGGCCCATGGCTACACCTTC
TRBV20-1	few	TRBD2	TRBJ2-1	CSARTQSGLLYNEQFF	TGCAGTGCTAGGACCCAATCGGGACTACTTTACAATGAGCAGTTCTTC
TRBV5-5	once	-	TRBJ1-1	CASSLQWSAEREAFF	TGTGCCAGCAGCCTCCAGTGGAGCGCCGAGAGAGAAGCTTTCTTT
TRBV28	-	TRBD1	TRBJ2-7	CASSLPGTALYEQYF	TGTGCCAGCAGTTTACCGGGGACAGCCCTCTACGAGCAGTACTTC
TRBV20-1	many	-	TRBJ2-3	CSARQGWTSTDTQYF	TGCAGTGCTAGACAGGGGTGGACTAGCACAGATACGCAGTATTTT
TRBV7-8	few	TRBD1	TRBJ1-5	CASSSSWAQEDRVWQPQHF	TGTGCCAGCAGCTCCTCCTGGGCCCAAGAAGACAGGGTATGGCAGCCCCAGCATTTT
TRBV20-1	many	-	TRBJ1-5	CSARPIRGNQPQHF	TGCAGTGCTAGACCCATTCGGGGCAATCAGCCCCAGCATTTT
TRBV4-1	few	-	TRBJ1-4	CASSQDRGEKLFF	TGCGCCAGCAGCCAAGATCGGGGTGAAAAACTGTTTTTT
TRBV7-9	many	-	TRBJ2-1	CASSPISGEQFF	TGTGCCAGCAGCCCCATTTCGGGAGAGCAGTTCTTC
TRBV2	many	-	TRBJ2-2	CASRYSGELFF	TGTGCCAGCAGATACAGCGGGGAGCTGTTTTTT
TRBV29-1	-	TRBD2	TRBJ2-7	CSVEDRGRGAKYEQYF	TGCAGCGTTGAAGATCGAGGGCGGGGGGCGAAGTACGAGCAGTACTTC
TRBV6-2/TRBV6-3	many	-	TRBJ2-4	CASSYRSGSGNIQYF	TGTGCCAGCAGTTACCGATCGGGAAGCGGAAACATTCAGTACTTC
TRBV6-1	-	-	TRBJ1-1	CASYRALRGEAFF	TGTGCCAGTTACCGGGCCCTGAGGGGTGAAGCTTTCTTT
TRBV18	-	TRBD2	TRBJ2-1	CASSPETSGGGYNEQFF	TGTGCCAGCTCTCCTGAGACTAGCGGGGGAGGATACAATGAGCAGTTCTTC
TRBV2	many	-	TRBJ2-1	CASSLQGHEQFF	TGTGCCAGCAGTTTACAGGGCCATGAGCAGTTCTTC
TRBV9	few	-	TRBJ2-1	CASSVFDSSNEQFF	TGTGCCAGCAGCGTATTTGACAGCAGCAATGAGCAGTTCTTC
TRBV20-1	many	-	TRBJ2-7	CSARDWLVRGEQYF	TGCAGTGCTAGAGATTGGCTAGTCCGCGGCGAGCAGTACTTC
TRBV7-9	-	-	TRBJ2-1	CASSPSVVEQFF	TGTGCCAGCAGTCCTAGCGTCGTGGAGCAGTTCTTC
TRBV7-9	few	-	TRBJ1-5	CASSLIGPNQPQHF	TGTGCCAGCAGCTTAATAGGACCTAATCAGCCCCAGCATTTT
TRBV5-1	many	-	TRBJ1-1	CASSQGPENTEAFF	TGCGCCAGCAGCCAGGGACCTGAAAACACTGAAGCTTTCTTT
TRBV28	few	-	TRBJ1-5	CASTTASNQPQHF	TGTGCCAGCACCACAGCCAGCAATCAGCCCCAGCATTTT
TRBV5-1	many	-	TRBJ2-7	CASSGRGALSYEQYF	TGCGCCAGCAGCGGACGGGGGGCCCTTTCCTACGAGCAGTACTTC
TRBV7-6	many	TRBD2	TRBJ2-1	CASSLVPSGGAFEQFF	TGTGCCAGCAGCTTAGTTCCTAGCGGGGGGGCCTTTGAGCAGTTCTTC
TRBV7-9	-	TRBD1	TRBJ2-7	CASSLGTGQDYEQYF	TGTGCCAGCAGCTTAGGCACGGGACAGGACTACGAGCAGTACTTC
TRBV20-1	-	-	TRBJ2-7	CSASPPTSSYEQYF	TGCAGTGCTAGCCCGCCGACTAGCTCCTACGAGCAGTACTTC
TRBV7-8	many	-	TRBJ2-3	CASSLEGLASSLGDTQYF	TGTGCCAGCAGCTTGGAAGGGTTGGCTAGCAGTTTGGGAGATACGCAGTATTTT
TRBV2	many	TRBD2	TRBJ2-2	CASSGTSNTGELFF	TGTGCCAGCAGCGGGACTAGCAACACCGGGGAGCTGTTTTTT
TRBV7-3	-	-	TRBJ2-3	CASSLYPASTDTQYF	TGTGCCAGCAGCTTATATCCGGCCAGCACAGATACGCAGTATTTT
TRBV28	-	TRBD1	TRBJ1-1	CASSRPLTGGNTEAFF	TGTGCCAGCAGCCGACCCCTAACAGGGGGCAACACTGAAGCTTTCTTT
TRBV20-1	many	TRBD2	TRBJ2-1	CSAILGGGYNEQFF	TGCAGTGCTATTCTCGGGGGGGGCTACAATGAGCAGTTCTTC
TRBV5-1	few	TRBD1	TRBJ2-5	CASSMQGAQETQYF	TGCGCCAGCAGCATGCAGGGGGCTCAAGAGACCCAGTACTTC
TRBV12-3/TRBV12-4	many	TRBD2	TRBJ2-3	CASSLYWTSGGESTDTQYF	TGTGCCAGCAGTTTATATTGGACTAGCGGGGGAGAGAGTACAGATACGCAGTATTTT
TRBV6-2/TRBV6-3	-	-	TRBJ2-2	CARGLGDFAGTGELFF	TGTGCCAGGGGGTTAGGGGATTTCGCGGGCACCGGGGAGCTGTTTTTT
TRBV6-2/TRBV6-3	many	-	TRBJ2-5	CASSSRVETQYF	TGTGCCAGCAGTTCCCGGGTGGAGACCCAGTACTTC
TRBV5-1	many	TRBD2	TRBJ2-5	CASSLQRRGGEETQYF	TGCGCCAGCAGCCTACAACGCCGGGGGGGTGAAGAGACCCAGTACTTC
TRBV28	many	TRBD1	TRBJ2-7	CASTLRQGAQYF	TGTGCCAGCACTCTCAGACAGGGGGCGCAGTACTTC
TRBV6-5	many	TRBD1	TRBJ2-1	CASSYARKKGQGSYNEQFF	TGTGCCAGCAGTTACGCGAGAAAAAAAGGACAGGGCTCCTACAATGAGCAGTTCTTC
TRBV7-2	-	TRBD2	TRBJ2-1	CASSSTGLAGVSSYNEQFF	TGTGCCAGCAGCTCGACGGGACTAGCGGGGGTGAGCTCCTACAATGAGCAGTTCTTC
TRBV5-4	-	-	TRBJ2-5	CASSLKGGRQETQYF	TGTGCCAGCAGCTTGAAAGGGGGAAGACAAGAGACCCAGTACTTC
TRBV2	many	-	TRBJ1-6	CASRRQDNSPLHF	TGTGCCAGCCGAAGACAGGATAATTCACCCCTCCACTTT
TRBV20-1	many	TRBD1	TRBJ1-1	CSANNRGWAEAFF	TGCAGTGCTAATAACAGGGGCTGGGCTGAAGCTTTCTTT
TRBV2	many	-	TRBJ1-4	CASSEAGGTLFF	TGTGCCAGCAGTGAAGCGGGCGGGACGTTGTTTTTT
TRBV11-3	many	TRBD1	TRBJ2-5	CASSSGQGRETQYF	TGTGCCAGCAGCTCTGGACAGGGGCGAGAGACCCAGTACTTC
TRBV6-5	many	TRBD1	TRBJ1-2	CASSSWSGTGHGYTF	TGTGCCAGCAGTTCCTGGTCAGGGACAGGGCATGGCTACACCTTC
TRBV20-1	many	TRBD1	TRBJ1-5	CSARPRQGWNQPQHF	TGCAGTGCTAGGCCCCGACAGGGGTGGAATCAGCCCCAGCATTTT
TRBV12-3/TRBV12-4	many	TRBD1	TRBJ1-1	CASNDRGNTEAFF	TGTGCCAGCAACGACAGGGGGAACACTGAAGCTTTCTTT
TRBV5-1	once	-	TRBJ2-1	CASSPGPGEPYNEQFF	TGCGCCAGCAGCCCTGGTCCGGGGGAACCCTACAATGAGCAGTTCTTC